This TCR beta chain was retrieved from a study of blood T cell repertoires in COVID-19. In the study overall: Sample material is recorded as cDNA or gDNA derived from T cells, B-cell-depleted T cells, or PBMCs.

CDR3 size: 14 residues. Between the trimmed V and J ends, which lost 4 bases and 3 bases, there was a span of 13 bases. Per the germline V gene, CDR1 is MNHEY and CDR2 is SMNVEV (reference sequence). In this sample, this clone turned up a few times. Original handling: Amplification with reference gene primers provided the estimates of nucleated cell counts. Sequenced by immunoSEQ multiplex PCR; TCRdb stores in-frame clones only, minus some. Clonal size and the V and J genes are those of that table, whereas D and trimming came from the DNA. The sample lists a few hundred thousand clones; around 87% were seen once. Seattle patient enrollment occurred during active infection, with longitudinal follow-up thereafter.

The sample comprised peripheral blood. The TCR sequence derives from a woman aged 60-70 years with COVID-19, enrolled during active disease. This sequence joins TRBV27 and TRBJ2-7, with D maybe TRBD1 (5 bases). This CDR3 reads CASSWAGRDYEQYF. Written as DNA, the CDR3 is TGTGCCAGCAGTTGGGCAGGGCGAGACTACGAGCAGTACTTC.